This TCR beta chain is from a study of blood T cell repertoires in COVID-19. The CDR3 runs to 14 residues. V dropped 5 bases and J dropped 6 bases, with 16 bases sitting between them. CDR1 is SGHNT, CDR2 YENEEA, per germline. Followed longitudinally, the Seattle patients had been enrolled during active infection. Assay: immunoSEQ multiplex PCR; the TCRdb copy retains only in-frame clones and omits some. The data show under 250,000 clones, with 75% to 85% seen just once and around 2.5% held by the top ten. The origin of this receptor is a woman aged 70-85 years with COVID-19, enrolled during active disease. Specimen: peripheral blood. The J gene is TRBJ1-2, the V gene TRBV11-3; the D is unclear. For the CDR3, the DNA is TGTGCCAGCAGCCGAGGGTCCGGGTCGGATGGCTACACCTTC. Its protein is CASSRGSGSDGYTF.